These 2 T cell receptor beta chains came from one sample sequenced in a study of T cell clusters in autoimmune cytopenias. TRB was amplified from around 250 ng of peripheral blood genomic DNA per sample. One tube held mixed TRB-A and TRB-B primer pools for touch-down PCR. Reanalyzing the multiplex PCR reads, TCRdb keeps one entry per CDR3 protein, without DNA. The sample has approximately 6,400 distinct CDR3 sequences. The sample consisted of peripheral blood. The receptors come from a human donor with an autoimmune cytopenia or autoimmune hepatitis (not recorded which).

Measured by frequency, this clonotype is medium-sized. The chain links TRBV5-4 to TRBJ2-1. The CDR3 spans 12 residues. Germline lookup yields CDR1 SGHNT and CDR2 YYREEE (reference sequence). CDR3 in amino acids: CASSFGSSEQFF.

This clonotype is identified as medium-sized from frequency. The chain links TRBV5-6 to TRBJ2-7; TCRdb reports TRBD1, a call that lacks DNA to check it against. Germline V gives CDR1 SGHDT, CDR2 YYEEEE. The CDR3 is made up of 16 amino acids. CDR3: CASSSTRQGSRYEQYF.